These 3 T cell receptor beta chains were sequenced from one sample in a study of Graves' ophthalmopathy and Graves' hyperthyroidism. The study amplified TCR beta CDR3 regions using RNA transcripts. Scientists carried out first-round RT-PCR using HTBI primers and then a second-round multiplex PCR. TCRdb ran MiXCR on the multiplex PCR reads and lists one entry per CDR3 protein. The data contain some 380,000 distinct CDR3 sequences, approximately 15% of them singletons. The sample comprised peripheral blood. The source of these receptors is a woman aged 18 to 35 with stable Graves' hyperthyroidism.

This clonotype appeared a few times. The chain couples TRBV7-3 to TRBJ2-5; 8 bases map to TRBD1. The CDR3 covers 14 residues. The V and J ends lost 5 bases and 5 bases, in that order; junction bases with no gene match: 7. The V gene's germline CDR1 is SGHTA and CDR2 FQGTGA. The CDR3 DNA sequence: TGTGCCAGCAGCCTGGACAGGGACTCGGAGACCCAGTACTTC. This translates into CASSLDRDSETQYF.

This clonotype was detected ten times or more. This rearrangement joins TRBV4-2 to TRBJ1-1; possible D gene TRBD1, 5 bases. Germline V gene sequence: CDR1 LGHNA, CDR2 YNFKEQ. Deletions cut 2 bases from V and 7 bases from J, with 14 bases between. CDR3 length equals 14 residues. CDR3 coding DNA: TGTGCCAGCAGCCAACAGGGACCGTCGGTTGAAGCTTTCTTT. Translating gives CASSQQGPSVEAFF.

This clonotype has a count of ten or more. V usage is TRBV12-3 or TRBV12-4 and J usage is TRBJ2-2; D might be TRBD1 (6 bases). This CDR3 comprises 16 residues. V lost 1 base and J lost 6, with 15 bases in between. The CDR3 here is CASSLGGTQNAGELFF. The CDR3 nucleotides read TGTGCCAGCAGTTTAGGAGGGACACAAAACGCCGGGGAGCTGTTTTTT.